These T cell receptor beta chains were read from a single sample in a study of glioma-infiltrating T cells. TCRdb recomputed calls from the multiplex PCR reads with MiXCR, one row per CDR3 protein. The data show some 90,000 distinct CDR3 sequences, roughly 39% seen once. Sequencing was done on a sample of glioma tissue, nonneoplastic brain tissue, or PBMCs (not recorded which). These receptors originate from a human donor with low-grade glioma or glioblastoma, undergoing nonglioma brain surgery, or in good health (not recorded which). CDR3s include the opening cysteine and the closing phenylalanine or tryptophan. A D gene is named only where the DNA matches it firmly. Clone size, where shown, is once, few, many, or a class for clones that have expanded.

CDR3 protein: CASSTFAGPGELFF
CDR3 DNA: TGTGCCAGTAGTACCTTCGCGGGGCCCGGGGAGCTGTTTTTT
J gene: TRBJ2-2
D gene: .
clone size: many
V gene: TRBV19

CDR3 protein: CVSSQTNGHNEQFF
CDR3 DNA: TGTGTTAGCAGCCAGACTAACGGGCACAATGAGCAGTTCTTC
J gene: TRBJ2-1
D gene: .
clone size: .
V gene: TRBV11-2

CDR3 protein: CASSSDSHEQYF
CDR3 DNA: TGTGCCAGCAGCTCCGACAGCCACGAGCAGTACTTC
J gene: TRBJ2-7
D gene: .
clone size: .
V gene: TRBV7-2

CDR3 protein: CASSRGQGGDYEQYF
CDR3 DNA: TGTGCCAGCAGCCGCGGACAGGGTGGGGACTACGAGCAGTACTTC
J gene: TRBJ2-7
D gene: TRBD1
clone size: many
V gene: TRBV7-9

CDR3 protein: CSVEGTGRTGELFF
CDR3 DNA: TGCAGCGTTGAAGGGACAGGGAGGACCGGGGAGCTGTTTTTT
J gene: TRBJ2-2
D gene: TRBD1
clone size: few
V gene: TRBV29-1

CDR3 protein: CASTKAPYEQYF
CDR3 DNA: TGTGCCAGCACGAAAGCACCCTACGAGCAGTACTTC
J gene: TRBJ2-7
D gene: .
clone size: many
V gene: TRBV28

CDR3 protein: CASIPAHGQRNYGYTF
CDR3 DNA: TGTGCCAGTATCCCCGCCCACGGACAAAGAAACTATGGCTACACCTTC
J gene: TRBJ1-2
D gene: .
clone size: many
V gene: TRBV19

CDR3 protein: CASSIGTGTGANVLTF
CDR3 DNA: TGTGCCAGTAGTATAGGGACAGGGACTGGGGCCAACGTCCTGACTTTC
J gene: TRBJ2-6
D gene: TRBD1
clone size: many
V gene: TRBV19

CDR3 protein: CSARWGVVFYGYTF
CDR3 DNA: TGCAGTGCTAGGTGGGGCGTTGTCTTCTATGGCTACACCTTC
J gene: TRBJ1-2
D gene: .
clone size: many
V gene: TRBV20-1

CDR3 protein: CAWSVPSGRGSYNEQFF
CDR3 DNA: TGTGCCTGGAGTGTTCCTAGCGGGAGAGGCTCCTACAATGAGCAGTTCTTC
J gene: TRBJ2-1
D gene: TRBD2
clone size: few
V gene: TRBV30